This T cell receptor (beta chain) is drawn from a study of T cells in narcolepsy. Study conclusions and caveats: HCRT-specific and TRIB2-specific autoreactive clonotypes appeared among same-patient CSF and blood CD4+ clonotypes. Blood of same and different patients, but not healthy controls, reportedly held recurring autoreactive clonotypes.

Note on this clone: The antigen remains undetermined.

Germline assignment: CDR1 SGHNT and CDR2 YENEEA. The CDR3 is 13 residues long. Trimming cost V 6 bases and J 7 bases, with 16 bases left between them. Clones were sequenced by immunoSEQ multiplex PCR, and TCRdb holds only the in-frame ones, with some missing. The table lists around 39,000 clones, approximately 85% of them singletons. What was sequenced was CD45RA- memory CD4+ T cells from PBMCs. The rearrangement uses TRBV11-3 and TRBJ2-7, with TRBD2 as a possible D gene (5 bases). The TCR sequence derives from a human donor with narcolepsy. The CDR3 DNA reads TGTGCCAGCAGTCCGGCGGGTCGGAGGGAGCAGTACTTC. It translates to CASSPAGRREQYF.